This T cell receptor beta chain was recorded in a study of T cell responses to AZD1222 COVID-19 vaccine. This clone was observed a single time. Its target is not known. Looked up from germline, CDR1 is LNHDA and CDR2 is SQIVND (reference sequence). The CDR3 is 14 residues long. The V gene end was trimmed by 10 bases and the J gene end by 4 bases; junction bases not matched to a gene: 9. Sequencing used immunoSEQ multiplex PCR; TCRdb keeps in-frame clones, though not all of them. In the table there are tens of thousands of clones, less than 85% of which are singletons. Study-wide results and limits: Most donors were white British, females outnumbered males, and clonal diversity was possibly underestimated. AZD1222 recipients seropositive at baseline numbered only 5 to 7.

The chain has TRBV19 and TRBJ2-2; TRBD1 agrees at 7 bases. Source: peripheral blood, taken 28 days after the second AZD1222 dose. The clonotype comes from an adult who received the AZD1222 COVID-19 vaccine. CDR3 DNA: TGTGCCACGAGACAGGGTCTAAGCACCGGGGAGCTGTTTTTT. It encodes CATRQGLSTGELFF. Variable domain in full (rest from reference TRBV19 and TRBJ2-2): DGGITQSPKYLFRKEGQNVTLSCEQNLNHDAMYWYRQDPGQGLRLIYYSQIVNDFQKGDIAEGYSVSREKKESFPLTVTSAQKNPTAFYLCATRQGLSTGELFFGEGSRLTVL.